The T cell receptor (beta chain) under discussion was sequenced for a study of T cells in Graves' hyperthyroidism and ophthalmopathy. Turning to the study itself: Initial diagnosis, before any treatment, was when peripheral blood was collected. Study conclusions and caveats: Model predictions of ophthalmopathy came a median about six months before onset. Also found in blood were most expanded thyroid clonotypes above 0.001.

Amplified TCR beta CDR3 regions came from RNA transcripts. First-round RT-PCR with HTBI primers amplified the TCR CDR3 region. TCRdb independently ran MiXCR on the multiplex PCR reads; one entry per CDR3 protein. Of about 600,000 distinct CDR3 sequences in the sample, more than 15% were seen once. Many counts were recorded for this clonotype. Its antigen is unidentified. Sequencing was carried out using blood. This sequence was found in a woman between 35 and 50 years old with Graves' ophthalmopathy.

Here the CDR3 reads CASTPRRAGGTEAFF. The CDR3 bases are TGTGCCAGCACCCCGAGGAGGGCTGGCGGCACTGAAGCTTTCTTT. The chain combines TRBV12-3 or TRBV12-4 with TRBJ1-1, with no clear D. This CDR3 is 15 amino acids long. V lost 7 bases, J lost 4 bases, and 19 bases lay in between.